The 5 T cell receptor beta chains presented below share a single source sample, sequenced in a study of Ad26.COV2.S vaccination and SARS-CoV-2 variants (dated by TCRdb to about 2021). The library relied on the immunoSEQ multiplex PCR assay. The immuneACCESS repertoire file appears here via TCRdb, limited to in-frame rearrangements. These files lack a portion of the clones; in checked studies, under half of the deficit traces to unresolved V genes, and the cause of the others is not known. The sample records under 550,000 clones, 80% to 95% of which are singletons. 10% to 15% of the sample goes to the ten largest clones. Interpreted using the paper, the treatment or condition label stands for: over 15 received Ad26.COV2.S at low or high dose, single or two shots; roughly 5 received placebo; per-sample allocation not given. Repertoires of vaccine and placebo recipients were sequenced from samples collected on day 63 after the first injection.

Sequencing was performed on peripheral blood, taken in a trial of Ad26.COV2.S vaccine versus placebo. Receptors were obtained from a person between 18 and 65 years old who received the Ad26.COV2.S COVID-19 vaccine or a placebo.

This rearrangement joins TRBV7-2 to TRBJ2-7; the D is unclear. This CDR3 contains 13 residues. V lost 2 bases, J lost 2 bases, and 7 bases lay in between. The germline gives CDR1 SGHTA, CDR2 FQGNSA. The CDR3 sequence is CASSLYSPYEQYF. The CDR3 coding sequence is TGTGCCAGCAGCTTATACAGTCCCTACGAGCAGTACTTC.

Comment on this clone: Other DNA variants within this sample encode the same CDR3. The chain couples TRBV4-3 to TRBJ1-4, with D perhaps TRBD1 (5 bases). The CDR3 runs 15 residues. The ends were cut back, 0 bases at V and 1 base at J, with 6 bases in the middle. Germline lookup yields CDR1 LGHNA and CDR2 YSLEER. The CDR3 loop is CASSQDTGTNEKLFF. CDR3 nucleotide sequence: TGCGCCAGCAGCCAAGATACAGGAACTAATGAAAAACTGTTTTTT.

This chain joins TRBV5-4 and TRBJ2-1; unclear D gene. This CDR3 is 15 amino acids long. Trimming pared 1 base from V and 7 bases from J, leaving 15 bases between. Germline V lookup: CDR1 SGHNT, CDR2 YYREEE (reference sequence). CDR3 loop: CASSLLGVVGNEQFF. DNA of the CDR3: TGTGCCAGCAGCTTGCTTGGAGTTGTGGGAAATGAGCAGTTCTTC.

This clone was seen only once. The chain joins TRBV5-8 to TRBJ2-4; 8 positions agree with TRBD1. This CDR3 has 14 residues. CDR1 is SGHTS, CDR2 YDEGEE, per germline. With V trimmed by 5 bases and J by 7 bases, 8 bases remained unmatched. In nucleotides, the CDR3 is TGTGCCAGCAGACAAACAGGGGGTAGGAACATTCAGTACTTC. Protein: CASRQTGGRNIQYF.

The CDR3 nucleotides read TGTGCCAGCTCCCGGGACGGTAGCAATCAGCCCCAGCATTTT. Amino acids: CASSRDGSNQPQHF. The genes are TRBV18 and TRBJ1-5, with D possibly matching TRBD1 (5 bases). There are 14 residues in the CDR3. The V end lost 6 bases, the J end lost 0 bases, and 9 bases lay between the germline ends. Germline CDR1 reads KGHSH; CDR2 reads LQKENI.